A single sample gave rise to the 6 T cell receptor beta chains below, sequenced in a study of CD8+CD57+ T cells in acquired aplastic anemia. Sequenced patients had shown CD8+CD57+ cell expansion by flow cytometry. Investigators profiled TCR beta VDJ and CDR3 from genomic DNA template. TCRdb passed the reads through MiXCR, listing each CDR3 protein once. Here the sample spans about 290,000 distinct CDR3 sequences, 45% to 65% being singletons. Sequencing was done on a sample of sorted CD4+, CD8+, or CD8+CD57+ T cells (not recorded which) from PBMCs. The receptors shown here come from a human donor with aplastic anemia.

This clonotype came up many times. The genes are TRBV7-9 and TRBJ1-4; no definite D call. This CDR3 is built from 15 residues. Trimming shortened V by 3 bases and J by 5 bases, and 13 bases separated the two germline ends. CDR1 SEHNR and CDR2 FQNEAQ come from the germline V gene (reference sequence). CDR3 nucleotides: TGTGCCAGCAGCTTCCCCCCGGGAATGAATGAAAAACTGTTTTTT. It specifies CASSFPPGMNEKLFF.

Here the CDR3 DNA reads TGTGCCAGTAGTATGGTTCAGAGGAACACTGAAGCTTTCTTT. This gives the protein CASSMVQRNTEAFF. The chain combines TRBV19 with TRBJ1-1; D unclear. The CDR3 has 14 amino acids. The V and J ends lost 3 bases and 1 base respectively, with 9 bases between them. The germline V gene has CDR1 LNHDA and CDR2 SQIVND (reference sequence).

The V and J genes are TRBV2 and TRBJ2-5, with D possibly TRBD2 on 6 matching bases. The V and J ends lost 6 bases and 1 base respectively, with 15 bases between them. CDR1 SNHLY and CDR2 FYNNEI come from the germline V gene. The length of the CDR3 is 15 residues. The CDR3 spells CASSLLPGLQETQYF. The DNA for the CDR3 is TGTGCCAGCAGCCTACTACCGGGACTCCAAGAGACCCAGTACTTC.

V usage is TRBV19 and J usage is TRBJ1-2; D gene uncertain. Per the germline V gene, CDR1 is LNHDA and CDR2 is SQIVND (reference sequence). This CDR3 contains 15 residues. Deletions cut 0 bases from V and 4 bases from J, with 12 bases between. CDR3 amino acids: CASSIDLYASYGYTF. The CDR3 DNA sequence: TGTGCCAGTAGTATAGATCTATACGCATCCTATGGCTACACCTTC.

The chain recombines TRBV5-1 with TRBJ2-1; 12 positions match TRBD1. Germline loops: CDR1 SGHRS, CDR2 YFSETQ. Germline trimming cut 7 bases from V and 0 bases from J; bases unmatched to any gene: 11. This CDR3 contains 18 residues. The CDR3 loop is CASFGDRGLAGSYNEQFF. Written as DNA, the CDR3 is TGCGCCAGCTTCGGGGACAGGGGGCTAGCGGGCTCCTACAATGAGCAGTTCTTC.

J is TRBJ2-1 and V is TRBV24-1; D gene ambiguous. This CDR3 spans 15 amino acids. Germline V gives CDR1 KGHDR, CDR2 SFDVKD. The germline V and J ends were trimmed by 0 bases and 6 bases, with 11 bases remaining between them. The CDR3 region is CATSDLVVGFNEQFF. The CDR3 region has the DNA TGTGCCACCAGTGATTTGGTGGTAGGTTTCAATGAGCAGTTCTTC.